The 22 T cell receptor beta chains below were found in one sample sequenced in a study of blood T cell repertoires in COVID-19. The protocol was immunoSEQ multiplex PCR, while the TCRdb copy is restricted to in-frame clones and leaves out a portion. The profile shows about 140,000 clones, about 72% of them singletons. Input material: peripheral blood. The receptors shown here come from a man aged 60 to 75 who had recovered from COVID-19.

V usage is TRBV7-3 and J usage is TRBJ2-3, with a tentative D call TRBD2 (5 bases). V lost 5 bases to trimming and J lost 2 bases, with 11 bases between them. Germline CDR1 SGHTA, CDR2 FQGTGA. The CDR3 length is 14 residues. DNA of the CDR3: TGTGCCAGCAGCCCCGGGGTCTACACAGATACGCAGTATTTT. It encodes CASSPGVYTDTQYF.

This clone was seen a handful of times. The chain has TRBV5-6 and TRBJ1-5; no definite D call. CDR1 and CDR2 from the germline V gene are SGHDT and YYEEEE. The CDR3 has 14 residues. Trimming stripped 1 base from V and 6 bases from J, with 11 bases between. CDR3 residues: CASSLSVGRQPQHF. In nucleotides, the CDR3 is TGTGCCAGCAGCTTGAGCGTCGGTCGTCAGCCCCAGCATTTT.

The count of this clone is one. This CDR3 reads CASSQPGRGNTEAFF. The CDR3 DNA is TGTGCCAGCAGCCAACCAGGGAGGGGTAACACTGAAGCTTTCTTT. The chain links TRBV4-2 to TRBJ1-1; D may be TRBD1 (5 bases). The CDR3 covers 15 residues. Germline V gene sequence: CDR1 LGHNA, CDR2 YNFKEQ. Trimming took off 2 bases at V and 2 bases at J, with 12 bases between the two ends.

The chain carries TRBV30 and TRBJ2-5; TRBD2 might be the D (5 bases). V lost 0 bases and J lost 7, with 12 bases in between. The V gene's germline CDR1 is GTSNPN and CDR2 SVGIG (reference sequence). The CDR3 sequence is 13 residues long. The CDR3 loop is CAWSVRAAGTQYF. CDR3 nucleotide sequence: TGTGCCTGGAGTGTACGGGCCGCGGGGACCCAGTACTTC.

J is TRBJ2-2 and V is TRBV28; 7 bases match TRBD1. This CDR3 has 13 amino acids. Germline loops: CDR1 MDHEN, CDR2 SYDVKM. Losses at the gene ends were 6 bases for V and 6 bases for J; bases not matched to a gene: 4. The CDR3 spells CASRQTGAGELFF. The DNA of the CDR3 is TGTGCCAGCAGACAAACAGGGGCCGGGGAGCTGTTTTTT.

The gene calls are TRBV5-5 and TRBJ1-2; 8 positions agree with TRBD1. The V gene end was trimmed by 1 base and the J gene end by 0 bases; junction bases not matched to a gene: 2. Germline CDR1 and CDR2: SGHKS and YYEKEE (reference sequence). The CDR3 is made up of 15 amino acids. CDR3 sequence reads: CASSLQGASNYGYTF. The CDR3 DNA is TGTGCCAGCAGCTTGCAGGGGGCGTCTAACTATGGCTACACCTTC.

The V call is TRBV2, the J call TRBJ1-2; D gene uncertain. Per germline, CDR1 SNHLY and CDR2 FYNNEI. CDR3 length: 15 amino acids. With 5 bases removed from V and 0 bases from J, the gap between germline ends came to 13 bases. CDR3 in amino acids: CASSTLGSSNYGYTF. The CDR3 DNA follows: TGTGCCAGCAGTACTCTTGGGAGTTCTAACTATGGCTACACCTTC.

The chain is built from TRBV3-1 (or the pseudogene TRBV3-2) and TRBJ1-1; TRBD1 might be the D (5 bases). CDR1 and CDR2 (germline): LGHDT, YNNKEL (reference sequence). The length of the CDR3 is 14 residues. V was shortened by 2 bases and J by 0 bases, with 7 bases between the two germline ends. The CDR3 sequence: CASSQRGLNTEAFF. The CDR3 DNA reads TGTGCCAGCAGCCAACGGGGGTTGAACACTGAAGCTTTCTTT.

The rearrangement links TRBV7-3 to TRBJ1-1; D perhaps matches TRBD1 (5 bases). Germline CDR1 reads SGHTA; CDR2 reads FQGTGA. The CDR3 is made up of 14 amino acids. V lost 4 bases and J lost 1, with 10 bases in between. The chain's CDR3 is CASSYDGGNTEAFF. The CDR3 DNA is TGTGCCAGCAGCTACGACGGGGGGAACACTGAAGCTTTCTTT.

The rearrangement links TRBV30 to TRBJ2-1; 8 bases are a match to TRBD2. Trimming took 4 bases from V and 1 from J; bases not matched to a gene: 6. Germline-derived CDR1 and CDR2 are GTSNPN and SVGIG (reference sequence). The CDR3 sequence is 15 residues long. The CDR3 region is CAWKLAAGSYNEQFF. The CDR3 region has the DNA TGTGCCTGGAAACTAGCGGCCGGTTCCTACAATGAGCAGTTCTTC.

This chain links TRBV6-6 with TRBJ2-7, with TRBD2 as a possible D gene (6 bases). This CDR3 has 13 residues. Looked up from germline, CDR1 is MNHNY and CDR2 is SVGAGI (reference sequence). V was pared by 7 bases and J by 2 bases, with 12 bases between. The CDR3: CASTPGRPYEQYF. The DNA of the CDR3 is TGTGCCAGCACTCCCGGGAGACCCTACGAGCAGTACTTC.

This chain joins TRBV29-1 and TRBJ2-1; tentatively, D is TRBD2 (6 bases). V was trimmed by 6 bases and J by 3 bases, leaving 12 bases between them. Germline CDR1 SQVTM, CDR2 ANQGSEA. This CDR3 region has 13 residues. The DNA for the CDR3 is TGCAGCGTCCGGCGGGACCACTACAATGAGCAGTTCTTC. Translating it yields CSVRRDHYNEQFF.

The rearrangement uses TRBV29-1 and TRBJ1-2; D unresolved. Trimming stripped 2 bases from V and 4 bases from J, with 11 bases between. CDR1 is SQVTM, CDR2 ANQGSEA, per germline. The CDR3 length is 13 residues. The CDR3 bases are TGCAGCGTTGAACTTGGTGGACTCTATGGCTACACCTTC. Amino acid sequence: CSVELGGLYGYTF.

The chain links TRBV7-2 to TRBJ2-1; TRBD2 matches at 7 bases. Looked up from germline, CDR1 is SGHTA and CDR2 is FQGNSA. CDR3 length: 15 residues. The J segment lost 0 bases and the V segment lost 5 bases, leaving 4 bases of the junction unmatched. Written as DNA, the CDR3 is TGTGCCAGCAGCCCGGGACTAACCTCCTACAATGAGCAGTTCTTC. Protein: CASSPGLTSYNEQFF.

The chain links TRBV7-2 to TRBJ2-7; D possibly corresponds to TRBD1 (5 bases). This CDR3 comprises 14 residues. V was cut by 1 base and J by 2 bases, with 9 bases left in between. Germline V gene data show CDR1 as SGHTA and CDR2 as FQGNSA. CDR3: CASSLGTSPYEQYF. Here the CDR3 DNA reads TGTGCCAGCAGCTTAGGGACATCTCCCTACGAGCAGTACTTC.

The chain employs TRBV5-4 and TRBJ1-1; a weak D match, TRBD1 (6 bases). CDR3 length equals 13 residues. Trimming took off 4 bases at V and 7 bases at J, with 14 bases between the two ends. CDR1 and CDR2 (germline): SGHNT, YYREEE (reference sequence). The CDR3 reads CASSRETGLEAFF. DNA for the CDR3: TGTGCCAGCAGCCGTGAGACAGGCCTTGAAGCTTTCTTT.

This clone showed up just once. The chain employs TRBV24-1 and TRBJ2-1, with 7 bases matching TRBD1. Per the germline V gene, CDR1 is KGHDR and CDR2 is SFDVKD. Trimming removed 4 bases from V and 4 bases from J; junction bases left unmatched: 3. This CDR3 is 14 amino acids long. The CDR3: CATSEGQLYNEQFF. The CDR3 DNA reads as TGTGCCACCAGTGAGGGACAGCTATACAATGAGCAGTTCTTC.

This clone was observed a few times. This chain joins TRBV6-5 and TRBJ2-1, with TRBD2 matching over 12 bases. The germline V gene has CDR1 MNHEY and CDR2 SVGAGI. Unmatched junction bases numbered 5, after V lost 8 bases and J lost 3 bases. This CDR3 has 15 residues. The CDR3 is CASGRLAGDYNEQFF. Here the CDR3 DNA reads TGTGCCAGCGGGAGACTAGCGGGAGACTACAATGAGCAGTTCTTC.

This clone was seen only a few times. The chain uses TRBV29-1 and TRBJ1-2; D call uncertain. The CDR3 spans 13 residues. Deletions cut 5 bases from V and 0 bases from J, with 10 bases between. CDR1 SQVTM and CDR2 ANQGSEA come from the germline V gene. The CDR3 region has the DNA TGCAGCGTTATGGAGGCGGCTAACTATGGCTACACCTTC. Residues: CSVMEAANYGYTF.

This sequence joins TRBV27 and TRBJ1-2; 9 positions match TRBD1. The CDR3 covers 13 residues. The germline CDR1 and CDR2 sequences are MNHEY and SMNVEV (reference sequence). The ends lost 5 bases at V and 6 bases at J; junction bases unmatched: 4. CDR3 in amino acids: CASSPGQGNGYTF. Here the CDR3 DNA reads TGTGCCAGCAGTCCAGGACAGGGGAATGGCTACACCTTC.

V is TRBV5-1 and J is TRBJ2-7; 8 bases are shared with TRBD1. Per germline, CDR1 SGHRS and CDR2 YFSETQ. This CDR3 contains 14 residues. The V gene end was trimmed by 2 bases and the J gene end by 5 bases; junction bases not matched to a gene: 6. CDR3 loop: CASSLGPGGDEQYF. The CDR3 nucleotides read TGCGCCAGCAGCTTAGGCCCAGGGGGCGACGAGCAGTACTTC.

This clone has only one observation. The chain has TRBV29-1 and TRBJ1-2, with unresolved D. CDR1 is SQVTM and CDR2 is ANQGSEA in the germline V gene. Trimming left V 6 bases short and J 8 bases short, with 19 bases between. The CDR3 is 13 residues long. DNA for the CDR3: TGCAGCGTCGCCCCCCAGCGGTTTTTGGGCTACACCTTC. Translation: CSVAPQRFLGYTF.